These T cell receptor beta chains were read from a single sample in a study of control samples from healthy donors and cancer patients. Clones were read by immunoSEQ multiplex PCR, and TCRdb kept only the in-frame ones, dropping some. The sample contains some 70,000 clones, more than 80% of which appear only once. The sequencing sample was made of PBMCs. These receptors all come from a woman in her 50s with lung cancer. CDR3s include the opening cysteine and the closing phenylalanine or tryptophan.

v_gene,CDR3aa
TRBV4-1,CASSSRGGGDEKLFF
TRBV6-5,CASSSSGESYEQYF
TRBV18,CASFGGEDTEAFF
TRBV13,CASSFGQGAKNIQYF
TRBV19,CASSPLGGRDTQYF
TRBV11-1,CASSPDRNYEQYF
TRBV11-3,CASSLGGNTEAFF
TRBV7-9,CASSLSTGEQFF
TRBV11-3,CASSLDLSYEQYF
TRBV19,CASKTGGTNEKLFF
TRBV10-3,CAISAGTGTAPLHF
TRBV19,CASRTGIMNTEAFF
TRBV2,CASSGDRDRATYGYTF
TRBV5-6,CASSWGENEQFF
TRBV18,CASSPGTGEQFF
TRBV2,CASGSRGGNTEAFF
TRBV11-3,CASSLDPAWDEQFF
TRBV25-1,CASLSRGTSNEQFF
TRBV7-6,CASSQRTDSYNEQFF
TRBV18,CASSPSGVSSGNTIYF
TRBV28,CASSIGGNNGYTF
TRBV4-1,CASSQDGLSQPQHF
TRBV7-9,CASSFTQGATEAFF
TRBV6-2/TRBV6-3,CASSLGGPNQPQHF
TRBV12-5,CASGLVLGTGSSYNEQFF
TRBV4-2,CASSQDRQSPTEAFF
TRBV6-5,CASRVDSSSYNEQFF
TRBV7-3,CASSPSGGPEIEQFF
TRBV19,CASSMGTFFEAFF
TRBV24-1,CATSAPGEPQHF
TRBV19,CASTQGLNYGYTF
TRBV28,CASSLSGPGYNEQFF
TRBV10-3,CAISAEKGSTEAFF
TRBV7-3,CASSRSGGATDTQYF